The T cell receptor beta chain described here comes from a study of PD-L1 blockade in urothelial cancer. The data were produced by immunoSEQ multiplex PCR, yet TCRdb's version contains in-frame clones alone and is incomplete. Of tens of thousands of clones listed, about 80% were seen once; the top ten hold about 4.5%. CDR1 SGHRS and CDR2 YFSETQ come from the germline V gene. Trimming took off 2 bases at V and 2 bases at J, with 11 bases between the two ends. The CDR3 totals 14 residues. The origin of this receptor is a man aged 70 or older with urothelial cancer. Sequenced here: PBMCs, sampled around atezolizumab (anti-PD-L1) treatment. This chain joins TRBV5-1 and TRBJ2-7; a weak D match, TRBD1 (6 bases). In nucleotides, the CDR3 is TGCGCCAGCAGCTTAGGGGACAAAACCTACGAGCAGTACTTC. It translates to CASSLGDKTYEQYF.